This TCR beta chain was profiled in a study of tumor-infiltrating lymphocytes in primary liver carcinoma. Study-level information: Between 4.2 and 10 cm across, the tumors were all of stage T1-T3 N0M0.

Total RNA and DNA came together from roughly 20-30 mg of bulk tissue without cell sorting. A constant-region primer served to make TCR beta cDNA from about 490 ng total RNA. Construction of TCR beta libraries relied on three successive nested multiplex PCR rounds employing slightly modified ARM-PCR. The first two PCR rounds, nine to ten cycles each, used TRBV1-TRBV30 forward primers and a C-beta reverse primer. Via MiXCR, TCRdb re-called the multiplex PCR reads, giving one row per CDR3 protein. The table has some 180,000 distinct CDR3 sequences, 85% seen once. This CDR3 spans 17 amino acids. Germline trimming cut 7 bases from V and 8 bases from J; bases unmatched to any gene: 16. CDR1 is MGHRA and CDR2 is YSYEKL in the germline V gene.

This TCR derives from a middle-aged man with primary liver carcinoma and hepatitis B virus infection. Sequenced material: tumor tissue from primary liver carcinoma. The J gene is TRBJ2-1, the V gene TRBV4-1; 11 bases align to TRBD2. The DNA for the CDR3 is TGCGCCAGCAACCCCAGAGGGGTAGCGGGAGGGCCCCATGAGCAGTTCTTC. This encodes CASNPRGVAGGPHEQFF.